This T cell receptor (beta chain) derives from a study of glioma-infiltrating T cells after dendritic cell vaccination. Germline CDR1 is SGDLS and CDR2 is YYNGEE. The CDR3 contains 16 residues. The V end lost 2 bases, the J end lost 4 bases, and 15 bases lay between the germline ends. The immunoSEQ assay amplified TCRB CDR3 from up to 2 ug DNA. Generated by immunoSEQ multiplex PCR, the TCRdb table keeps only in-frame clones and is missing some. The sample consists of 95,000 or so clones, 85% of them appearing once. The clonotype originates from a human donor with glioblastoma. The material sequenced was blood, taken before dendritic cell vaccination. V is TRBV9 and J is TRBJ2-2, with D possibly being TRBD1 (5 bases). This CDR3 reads CASSVYQGLLTGELFF. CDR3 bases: TGTGCCAGCAGCGTCTATCAGGGCCTCCTCACCGGGGAGCTGTTTTTT.